The next 17 T cell receptor beta chains were all read from a single sample in a study of beta chain features in type 1 diabetes. The study reverse transcribed the entire isolated RNA, so it sequenced expressed TCRB transcripts. TCRdb keeps only in-frame clones here, not all; method: immunoSEQ multiplex PCR. Of around 500,000 clones in the sample, roughly an eighth were seen once. The sample taken for sequencing was naive CD4+ T cells from blood. These receptor sequences come from a woman aged 18-35 years in good health.

This clone was counted only a few times. The V call is TRBV5-4, the J call TRBJ2-5, with D unclear. V lost 2 bases, J lost 4 bases, and 15 bases lay in between. The germline V gene has CDR1 SGHNT and CDR2 YYREEE (reference sequence). The CDR3 totals 15 residues. The CDR3 reads CASSLDSKGRETQYF. The CDR3 nucleotides read TGTGCCAGCAGCTTAGACTCCAAAGGGCGAGAGACCCAGTACTTC. Filled out from reference TRBV5-4 and TRBJ2-5, the complete variable domain reads ETGVTQSPTHLIKTRGQQVTLRCSSQSGHNTVSWYQQALGQGPQFIFQYYREEENGRGNFPPRFSGLQFPNYSSELNVNALELDDSALYLCASSLDSKGRETQYFGPGTRLLVL.

The chain joins TRBV5-1 to TRBJ2-3, with D maybe TRBD1 (5 bases). Germline values: CDR1 SGHRS, CDR2 YFSETQ. The CDR3 has 15 amino acids. V lost 0 bases to trimming and J lost 2 bases, with 10 bases between them. CDR3 amino acids: CASSLGAGPTDTQYF. In nucleotides, the CDR3 is TGCGCCAGCAGCTTGGGGGCAGGGCCCACAGATACGCAGTATTTT. The variable domain in full, with the rest retrieved from reference TRBV5-1 and TRBJ2-3, is KAGVTQTPRYLIKTRGQQVTLSCSPISGHRSVSWYQQTPGQGLQFLFEYFSETQRNKGNFPGRFSGRQFSNSRSEMNVSTLELGDSALYLCASSLGAGPTDTQYFGPGTRLTVL.

The sample holds a few counts of this clone. The DNA for the CDR3 is TGTGCCAGCTCACCGGGACTAGCGGGTAATGAGCAGTTCTTC. Its translation is CASSPGLAGNEQFF. V gene TRBV18 combines with J gene TRBJ2-1, with 12 bases identical to TRBD2. Trimming took 3 bases from V and 7 from J; bases not matched to a gene: 1. CDR1 KGHSH and CDR2 LQKENI come from the germline V gene. This CDR3 spans 14 amino acids.

In its sample, this clone was seen a few times. The V gene is TRBV7-7, the J gene TRBJ2-5; D not resolved. Germline-derived CDR1 and CDR2 are SSHAT and FNYEAQ (reference sequence). V was shortened by 4 bases and J by 5 bases, with 8 bases between the two germline ends. The CDR3 extends over 12 amino acids. CDR3 nucleotides: TGTGCCAGCAGCTATAACCGGGAGACCCAGTACTTC. This encodes CASSYNRETQYF.

The chain links TRBV5-4 to TRBJ2-1, with unresolved D. This CDR3 has 13 residues. Trimming pared 5 bases from V and 5 bases from J, leaving 11 bases between. CDR1 is SGHNT and CDR2 is YYREEE in the germline V gene (reference sequence). The CDR3, as DNA: TGTGCCAGCAGTTATCGGAACGACAATGAGCAGTTCTTC. It is translated as CASSYRNDNEQFF.

The genes are TRBV10-3 and TRBJ2-3, with a tentative D call TRBD1 (5 bases). CDR3 size: 12 residues. V shed 3 bases and J shed 5 bases, with 6 bases lying between them. Germline assignment: CDR1 ENHRY and CDR2 SYGVKD. The CDR3 nucleotides are TGTGCCATCAGTGAACAGGTAGATACGCAGTATTTT. Translating it yields CAISEQVDTQYF.

This clone was counted a few times. The rearrangement joins TRBV4-2 to TRBJ2-1, with D tentatively TRBD2 (5 bases). Deletions cut 8 bases from V and 15 bases from J, with 20 bases between. Germline assignment: CDR1 LGHNA and CDR2 YNFKEQ. The CDR3 has 12 amino acids. In DNA, the CDR3 is TGTGCCAGCGGGGTCGGGGTCGGTCGTCGGTTCTTC. This sequence encodes CASGVGVGRRFF.

This clone has only a few counts. The chain uses TRBV7-9 and TRBJ1-2, with D maybe TRBD1 (6 bases). CDR1 and CDR2 from the germline V gene are SEHNR and FQNEAQ (reference sequence). Trimming shortened V by 6 bases and J by 2 bases, and 16 bases separated the two germline ends. The CDR3 spans 15 residues. The CDR3 nucleotides read TGTGCCAGCAGTTTCACGGACAGACGGAACTATGGCTACACCTTC. Protein product: CASSFTDRRNYGYTF.

V usage is TRBV2 and J usage is TRBJ1-6; 11 bases match TRBD1. Germline V gene sequence: CDR1 SNHLY, CDR2 FYNNEI. V lost 7 bases to trimming and J lost 9 bases; unmatched junction nucleotides: 5. This CDR3 comprises 14 residues. The CDR3 DNA is TGTGCCAGCATAAGGACAGGGGGCGTTTCACCCCTCCACTTT. Protein: CASIRTGGVSPLHF.

This clone was seen at least ten times. The chain has TRBV29-1 and TRBJ2-1; tentatively, D is TRBD1 (6 bases). Between the trimmed V and J ends, which lost 5 bases and 5 bases, there was a span of 10 bases. The germline V gene encodes CDR1 SQVTM and CDR2 ANQGSEA. The CDR3 loop spans 12 amino acids. CDR3 bases: TGCAGCGTTCGACAGGTGAACAATGAGCAGTTCTTC. This sequence encodes CSVRQVNNEQFF.

A few counts support this clone. The rearrangement links TRBV5-1 to TRBJ2-5; D is ambiguous. Germline V gives CDR1 SGHRS, CDR2 YFSETQ. V gave up 0 bases and J gave up 1 base, with 7 bases separating them. The CDR3 loop spans 14 amino acids. The CDR3 DNA is TGCGCCAGCAGCTTGGCCGGCAGCCAAGAGACCCAGTACTTC. It is translated as CASSLAGSQETQYF.

A note on this clone: Its ends do not fully match the called genes, so a read error is possible. The genes are TRBV6-5 and TRBJ2-7; tentatively, D is TRBD1 or TRBD2 (7 bases each). Germline V CDR1 and CDR2: MNHEY, SVGAGI. CDR3 length: 13 residues. CDR3 sequence reads: CASSQTGTISVSF. For the CDR3, the DNA is TGTGCCAGCAGTCAGACAGGGACTATCTCGGTTTCGTTC.

This sequence joins TRBV28 and TRBJ2-7; possible D gene TRBD1, 5 bases. V lost 3 bases to trimming and J lost 2 bases, with 5 bases between them. CDR3 length equals 12 residues. Germline CDR1 and CDR2: MDHEN and SYDVKM. In DNA, the CDR3 is TGTGCCAGCAGTTTGGACACCTACGAGCAGTACTTC. Translation: CASSLDTYEQYF.

This clone was observed a few times. J is TRBJ2-5 and V is TRBV9; D is ambiguous. CDR3 length: 13 amino acids. The V and J ends lost 0 bases and 2 bases respectively, with 5 bases between them. Germline assignment: CDR1 SGDLS and CDR2 YYNGEE. CDR3 bases: TGTGCCAGCAGCGTAGCACAGCAAGAGACCCAGTACTTC. Amino acid sequence: CASSVAQQETQYF.

This chain uses TRBV15 with TRBJ2-5; TRBD2 matches 14 bases. Per the germline V gene, CDR1 is LNHNV and CDR2 is YYDKDF (reference sequence). V was pared by 4 bases and J by 1 base, with 8 bases of the junction left unmatched. This CDR3 has 18 amino acids. CDR3: CATSKGTSGSWGQETQYF. As DNA, the CDR3 is TGTGCCACCAGCAAGGGGACTAGCGGGAGTTGGGGCCAAGAGACCCAGTACTTC.

This clone has just a few counts. The chain uses TRBV7-9 and TRBJ2-7; D is perhaps TRBD2 (5 bases). The V end lost 1 base, the J end lost 0 bases, and 13 bases lay between the germline ends. The CDR3 has 16 residues. Looked up from germline, CDR1 is SEHNR and CDR2 is FQNEAQ (reference sequence). CDR3 nucleotide sequence: TGTGCCAGCAGCTTAGTCCCAACTAGGTACTCCTACGAGCAGTACTTC. The encoded protein is CASSLVPTRYSYEQYF.

The chain employs TRBV28 and TRBJ2-5; no definite D call. The CDR3 is made up of 14 amino acids. The germline CDR1 and CDR2 sequences are MDHEN and SYDVKM. The germline V and J ends were trimmed by 6 bases and 4 bases, with 15 bases remaining between them. This chain's CDR3 is CASSSLDPIETQYF. CDR3 DNA: TGTGCCAGCAGCTCACTGGACCCGATAGAGACCCAGTACTTC.